This passage covers 26 T cell receptor beta chains from one sample sequenced in a study of blood T cell repertoires in COVID-19. TCRdb's copy holds only in-frame clones and misses some; the assay was immunoSEQ multiplex PCR. Among about 150,000 clones listed, about four fifths were seen once. The sample was peripheral blood. The receptors originated from a man aged 65 to 79 with acute or convalescent COVID-19.

The gene calls are TRBV3-1 (or the pseudogene TRBV3-2) and TRBJ1-1; D ambiguous. The CDR3 is 15 residues long. The germline V gene encodes CDR1 LGHDT and CDR2 YNNKEL (reference sequence). Between the trimmed V and J ends, which lost 4 bases and 3 bases, there was a span of 15 bases. CDR3 loop: CASSPHLGPDTEAFF. The CDR3 region has the DNA TGTGCCAGCAGCCCCCACCTAGGTCCTGACACTGAAGCTTTCTTT.

The rearrangement uses TRBV3-1 (or the pseudogene TRBV3-2) and TRBJ2-7, with 12 bases that match TRBD2. V lost 1 base, J lost 4 bases, and 2 bases stayed unmatched. Looked up from germline, CDR1 is LGHDT and CDR2 is YNNKEL (reference sequence). The CDR3 has 15 residues. CDR3 sequence (DNA): TGTGCCAGCAGCCAAGCTAGCGGGAGGGGATACGAGCAGTACTTC. This encodes CASSQASGRGYEQYF.

The chain joins TRBV28 to TRBJ1-5; 8 bases fit TRBD1. V gave up 7 bases and J gave up 4 bases; unmatched junction bases: 9. Looked up from germline, CDR1 is MDHEN and CDR2 is SYDVKM. The CDR3 loop spans 15 amino acids. The CDR3 DNA sequence: TGTGCCAGCACCCTAGGGGACAGGCTAAATCAGCCCCAGCATTTT. It yields the protein CASTLGDRLNQPQHF.

V is TRBV18 and J is TRBJ2-6; a possible D gene is TRBD2 (5 bases). Per the germline V gene, CDR1 is KGHSH and CDR2 is LQKENI. Trimming removed 3 bases at V and 0 bases at J, with 12 bases between. This CDR3 is 17 amino acids long. DNA of the CDR3: TGTGCCAGCTCACCGGGTGTCGGGGACTCTGGGGCCAACGTCCTGACTTTC. This encodes CASSPGVGDSGANVLTF.

The rearrangement joins TRBV12-1 to TRBJ2-1; the listed D gene, TRBD2, was not tested against the DNA. TRBV12-1 is deemed a pseudogene. This CDR3 comprises 15 residues. CDR3 sequence: CASSSRLAGEKEQFF. Here the CDR3 DNA reads TGTGCCAGCAGCTCACGACTAGCGGGAGAAAAAGAACAGTTCTTC.

The chain links TRBV3-1 (or the pseudogene TRBV3-2) to TRBJ1-2; TRBD1 aligns across 7 bases. With 3 bases clipped from V and 8 bases from J, the junction kept 9 bases outside the gene matches. The CDR3 consists of 14 residues. Looked up from germline, CDR1 is LGHDT and CDR2 is YNNKEL (reference sequence). CDR3 in DNA: TGTGCCAGCAGCCAGAGTGACAGGGTGGGAGGCTACACCTTC. This gives the protein CASSQSDRVGGYTF.

This clone was found once. This chain uses TRBV5-1 with TRBJ2-1; TRBD1 aligns across 7 bases. CDR3 length: 14 residues. The V segment lost 2 bases and the J segment 6 bases; nucleotides outside the gene matches: 5. Germline V gene sequence: CDR1 SGHRS, CDR2 YFSETQ. CDR3 residues: CASSLPTGVNEQFF. CDR3 nucleotides: TGCGCCAGCAGCTTACCCACAGGGGTCAATGAGCAGTTCTTC.

The chain has TRBV7-9 and TRBJ2-7; the D is unclear. This CDR3 is 14 amino acids long. The V and J ends lost 3 bases and 1 base respectively, with 10 bases between them. Germline V gene data show CDR1 as SEHNR and CDR2 as FQNEAQ (reference sequence). CDR3 nucleotide sequence: TGTGCCAGCAGCTTCGGTATCGAATCCTACGAGCAGTACTTC. Encoded protein: CASSFGIESYEQYF.

V usage is TRBV12-3 or TRBV12-4 and J usage is TRBJ2-1, with TRBD2 matching over 7 bases. This CDR3 has 12 residues. Trimming removed 5 bases from V and 9 bases from J; junction bases left unmatched: 4. In DNA form, the CDR3 reads TGTGCCAGCAGTCACGCTAGCGGTGAGCAGTTCTTC. Amino acids: CASSHASGEQFF.

The rearrangement uses TRBV19 and TRBJ2-7, with 8 bases lining up with TRBD1. CDR3 length: 14 amino acids. The V segment lost 4 bases and the J segment 3 bases; nucleotides outside the gene matches: 5. The germline V gene encodes CDR1 LNHDA and CDR2 SQIVND (reference sequence). This CDR3 reads CASSTRDRSYEQYF. The CDR3 coding sequence is TGTGCCAGTAGTACCCGGGACAGGAGCTACGAGCAGTACTTC.

The gene calls are TRBV9 and TRBJ2-1, with D perhaps matching TRBD1 (5 bases). The V end lost 3 bases, the J end lost 6 bases, and 16 bases lay between the germline ends. CDR3 size: 15 residues. Germline CDR1 SGDLS, CDR2 YYNGEE. Here the CDR3 DNA reads TGTGCCAGCAGCGCTAGGGAAGGTAGGGGCAATGAGCAGTTCTTC. Its protein product is CASSAREGRGNEQFF.

The chain combines TRBV10-3 with TRBJ2-3; no clear D. V was clipped by 5 bases and J by 1 base, with 10 bases between them. Looked up from germline, CDR1 is ENHRY and CDR2 is SYGVKD. The CDR3 runs to 14 residues. The CDR3 nucleotides read TGTGCCATCAGTAGTATTTCAGGCACAGATACGCAGTATTTT. This gives the protein CAISSISGTDTQYF.

The chain joins TRBV5-1 to TRBJ2-5; 10 positions match TRBD2. V lost 1 base to trimming and J lost 2 bases; unmatched junction nucleotides: 5. Germline loops: CDR1 SGHRS, CDR2 YFSETQ. The CDR3 has 16 residues. The CDR3: CASSLPSGGPQETQYF. The DNA for the CDR3 is TGCGCCAGCAGCTTGCCTAGCGGGGGTCCTCAAGAGACCCAGTACTTC. Together with reference TRBV5-1 and TRBJ2-5, the CDR3 gives the full variable domain: KAGVTQTPRYLIKTRGQQVTLSCSPISGHRSVSWYQQTPGQGLQFLFEYFSETQRNKGNFPGRFSGRQFSNSRSEMNVSTLELGDSALYLCASSLPSGGPQETQYFGPGTRLLVL.

The sample holds a few counts of this clone. The rearrangement links TRBV18 to TRBJ1-2; 7 bases are shared with TRBD1. This CDR3 comprises 13 residues. The trim removed 0 bases at V and 8 bases at J, leaving 3 bases unmatched. Germline V gives CDR1 KGHSH, CDR2 LQKENI. The CDR3 sequence is CASSPPGGRGYTF. CDR3 nucleotide sequence: TGTGCCAGCTCACCACCAGGGGGCCGGGGCTACACCTTC.

The V call is TRBV6-5, the J call TRBJ1-2; tentatively, D is TRBD1 (5 bases). The length of the CDR3 is 13 residues. CDR1 MNHEY and CDR2 SVGAGI come from the germline V gene. Trimming took 6 bases from V and 2 from J, leaving 10 bases between them. DNA for the CDR3: TGTGCCAGCAGCTTGGACATGAACTATGGCTACACCTTC. Its translation: CASSLDMNYGYTF.

The V and J genes are TRBV6-5 and TRBJ1-6; D may be TRBD1 (6 bases). Trimming removed 0 bases at V and 10 bases at J, with 16 bases between. The CDR3 is 16 amino acids. The germline V gene encodes CDR1 MNHEY and CDR2 SVGAGI. CDR3 protein: CASSYSRGGSRSPLHF. The CDR3 DNA sequence: TGTGCCAGCAGTTACTCTAGGGGGGGCAGTCGCTCACCCCTCCACTTT.

The gene calls are TRBV27 and TRBJ1-5; the D is unclear. CDR3 length: 14 amino acids. Per germline, CDR1 MNHEY and CDR2 SMNVEV (reference sequence). Trimming left V 3 bases short and J 0 bases short, with 6 bases between. CDR3 bases: TGTGCCAGCAGTTTTACAAATAGCAATCAGCCCCAGCATTTT. This gives the protein CASSFTNSNQPQHF.

This chain connects TRBV7-2 to TRBJ2-3; 7 positions agree with TRBD1. CDR3 length: 16 amino acids. After removal of 5 bases from V and 6 bases from J, the junction contained 14 bases not matched to a gene. CDR1 is SGHTA, CDR2 FQGNSA, per germline. The CDR3 DNA reads TGTGCCAGCAGCCCAACAGGGGTTCCCCCTCACGATACGCAGTATTTT. Residues: CASSPTGVPPHDTQYF.

The V and J genes are TRBV6-1 and TRBJ1-3; 7 bases are a match to TRBD1. This CDR3 contains 15 residues. The junction had 4 bases not matched to a gene; V was cut back by 3 bases and J by 2 bases. Germline V gives CDR1 MNHNS, CDR2 SASEGT. CDR3 nucleotide sequence: TGTGCCAGCAGTGACAGGGGGAGCCCTGGAAACACCATATATTTT. Protein: CASSDRGSPGNTIYF.

The gene calls are TRBV14 and TRBJ2-2; D perhaps matches TRBD1 (6 bases). Germline assignment: CDR1 SGHDN and CDR2 FVKESK. V lost 4 bases and J 5 bases, leaving 17 bases between the germline ends. The CDR3 spans 16 residues. The CDR3 protein is CASSLRTDPRTGELFF. The CDR3 nucleotides read TGTGCCAGCAGCCTGAGGACAGACCCAAGGACCGGGGAGCTGTTTTTT.

V is TRBV18 and J is TRBJ2-5; 7 bases are a match to TRBD1. V gave up 6 bases and J gave up 3 bases; unmatched junction bases: 4. The CDR3 length is 13 residues. Germline lookup yields CDR1 KGHSH and CDR2 LQKENI. The CDR3 protein is CASSRGQEETQYF. The CDR3 DNA follows: TGTGCCAGCTCCCGCGGACAGGAAGAGACCCAGTACTTC.

V is TRBV3-1 (or the pseudogene TRBV3-2) and J is TRBJ1-2; perhaps TRBD1 as D (6 bases). V lost 4 bases to trimming and J lost 5 bases, with 14 bases between them. This CDR3 is 14 amino acids long. The germline gives CDR1 LGHDT, CDR2 YNNKEL (reference sequence). DNA of the CDR3: TGTGCCAGCAGCCCCCGGGACACCTTGTATGGCTACACCTTC. Translation gives CASSPRDTLYGYTF.

The rearrangement uses TRBV6-6 and TRBJ1-5, with D uncertain. The CDR3 covers 13 residues. Germline values: CDR1 MNHNY, CDR2 SVGAGI (reference sequence). V was shortened by 6 bases and J by 5 bases, with 11 bases between the two germline ends. The CDR3 DNA reads TGTGCCAGCAGGGCCATTTCCGATCAGCCCCAGCATTTT. It codes for CASRAISDQPQHF.

This clone was seen a handful of times. The rearrangement links TRBV19 to TRBJ2-3; TRBD1 matches at 9 bases. CDR3 size: 13 residues. Germline loops: CDR1 LNHDA, CDR2 SQIVND (reference sequence). The V and J ends lost 9 bases and 3 bases, in that order; junction bases with no gene match: 4. This chain's CDR3 is CASRDRVTDTQYF. CDR3 sequence (DNA): TGTGCCAGCCGGGACAGGGTTACAGATACGCAGTATTTT. The full variable domain, in which reference TRBV19 and TRBJ2-3 provide the parts outside the CDR3, is DGGITQSPKYLFRKEGQNVTLSCEQNLNHDAMYWYRQDPGQGLRLIYYSQIVNDFQKGDIAEGYSVSREKKESFPLTVTSAQKNPTAFYLCASRDRVTDTQYFGPGTRLTVL.

The chain links TRBV20-1 to TRBJ1-3; D is undetermined. CDR3 length: 11 residues. Germline loops: CDR1 DFQATT, CDR2 SNEGSKA (reference sequence). V was trimmed by 1 base and J by 4 bases, leaving 2 bases between them. The CDR3 reads CSARVGNTIYF. The CDR3 nucleotides are TGCAGTGCTAGAGTAGGAAACACCATATATTTT.

The V and J genes are TRBV2 and TRBJ1-5; D might be TRBD1 (5 bases). The CDR3 has 13 amino acids. Trimming stripped 4 bases from V and 6 bases from J, with 10 bases between. Germline V gene lookup returns CDR1 SNHLY and CDR2 FYNNEI. CDR3 sequence: CASSGGWAQPQHF. CDR3 nucleotides: TGTGCCAGCAGTGGGGGCTGGGCTCAGCCCCAGCATTTT. Based on the CDR3 plus reference TRBV2 and TRBJ1-5, the full variable domain is EPEVTQTPSHQVTQMGQEVILRCVPISNHLYFYWYRQILGQKVEFLVSFYNNEISEKSEIFDDQFSVERPDGSNFTLKIRSTKLEDSAMYFCASSGGWAQPQHFGDGTRLSIL.